What follows is one T cell receptor (beta chain) and its context. The source of the sample is a study of T cell clonotyping in hematopoietic cell transplantation. The table came from immunoSEQ multiplex PCR; TCRdb's copy has only in-frame clones and leaves some out. The sample holds approximately 30,000 clones; under 97% are singletons and the top ten take approximately 1.5%. This TCR was sampled from a man aged 50 to 59 in good health. Some clones in this sample may be carry-over from other donors' samples. Material for sequencing was peripheral blood mononuclear cells.

Written as DNA, the CDR3 is TGTGCCAGCAGTCTGGACAGGGGGAGCAATCAGCCCCAGCATTTT. It translates to CASSLDRGSNQPQHF. This chain links TRBV6-5 with TRBJ1-5, with 10 bases matching TRBD1. CDR1 is MNHEY, CDR2 SVGAGI, per germline. Trimming removed 5 bases from V and 1 base from J; junction bases left unmatched: 2. The CDR3 is 15 residues long.